This T cell receptor beta chain stems from a study of blood T cell repertoires in COVID-19. Study overall: The samples span acute and convalescent COVID-19 from the United States, Italy and Spain. Nucleic acid was either cDNA or gDNA, and it came from T cells, B-cell-depleted T cells, or PBMCs.

This clone was seen more than once but under ten times. The CDR3 extends over 13 amino acids. Germline V gene sequence: CDR1 SGHDT, CDR2 YYEEEE. V lost 7 bases and J lost 3, with 14 bases in between. In the study's own analysis: Reference gene primer amplification in the assay estimated nucleated cell counts. Sequenced by immunoSEQ multiplex PCR; TCRdb stores in-frame clones only, minus some. V, J and clone size derive from that table, while D and trimming were established from the DNA sequence. The sample shows about 160,000 clones, around 80% of them seen only once. This rearrangement joins TRBV5-6 to TRBJ2-7, with D possibly matching TRBD2 (7 bases). The specimen sequenced was peripheral blood. This clonotype originated in a woman of 80 years or more with acute or convalescent COVID-19. The CDR3 loop reads CASDSGGVYEQYF. DNA of the CDR3: TGTGCCAGCGACTCGGGGGGCGTCTACGAGCAGTACTTC.